The present entry profiles one T cell receptor (beta chain) with its context. Those who served as multiple sclerosis controls were treatment-naive patients with stable or active relapsing-remitting disease. While CD8+ and CD4+ T cells were isolated negatively, TEMRA cells were enriched by FACS. This record belongs to a study of CD8 T cells in Susac syndrome. RNA amounts of about 0.5 to 1 ug underwent reverse transcription with random hexamers. Amplification of TCR beta CDR3 across 54 Vbeta and 13 Jbeta was performed with immunoSEQ multiplex PCR. Using its own MiXCR run on the immunoSEQ multiplex PCR reads, TCRdb lists one record per CDR3 protein. The table lists about 400,000 distinct CDR3 sequences, 75% to 90% of them singletons, with approximately 0.12% in the top ten. V lost 2 bases, J lost 2 bases, and 14 bases lay in between. Germline CDR1 SGHKS, CDR2 YYEKEE (reference sequence). The CDR3 extends over 15 amino acids.

V and J are TRBV5-5 and TRBJ2-7, with D possibly TRBD1 on 6 matching bases. This sequence originates from a human donor with multiple sclerosis. Sequencing used CD8+ T cells from PBMCs. This chain's CDR3 is CASSLQQGLPYEQYF. The DNA for the CDR3 is TGTGCCAGCAGCTTACAACAGGGATTGCCCTACGAGCAGTACTTC.